A selection of T cell receptor beta chains follows, all from one sample in a study of blood T cell repertoires in COVID-19. This table comes from immunoSEQ multiplex PCR, and its TCRdb copy is limited to in-frame clones, with some not included. The table has around 78,000 clones, 70% to 90% seen once. The specimen was peripheral blood. Source of these receptors: a man aged 65-85 years with active or convalescent COVID-19. Both conserved end residues are part of each CDR3.

CDR3 | length | J | V
CASSQEWPGYSPLHF | 15 | TRBJ1-6 | TRBV4-2
CASAGVQGYTF | 11 | TRBJ1-2 | TRBV28
CASRGWAGGKTEAFF | 15 | TRBJ1-1 | TRBV7-9
CSVDRPGSSYNEQFF | 15 | TRBJ2-1 | TRBV29-1
CASKRAVTGTGLQPQHF | 17 | TRBJ1-5 | TRBV19
CASRLTSGQAGELFF | 15 | TRBJ2-2 | TRBV7-9
CASSLGHSGSYEQYF | 15 | TRBJ2-7 | TRBV5-5
CASSLIAGGSTGELFF | 16 | TRBJ2-2 | TRBV5-1
CASSTEQGAETQYF | 14 | TRBJ2-5 | TRBV5-1
CASSLQGTGELFF | 13 | TRBJ2-2 | TRBV5-1
CASSSTGMSGELFF | 14 | TRBJ2-2 | TRBV28
CASRAAGSFTDTQYF | 15 | TRBJ2-3 | TRBV2
CASSTRGGQGYGYTF | 15 | TRBJ1-2 | TRBV5-1
CASSPGTGVLYQPQHF | 16 | TRBJ1-5 | TRBV6-6
CASSGGQASTDTQYF | 15 | TRBJ2-3 | TRBV5-1
CASSKGMNTEAFF | 13 | TRBJ1-1 | TRBV11-3
CASRAVGNQPQHF | 13 | TRBJ1-5 | TRBV12-3/TRBV12-4
CASSSRDRGSPLHF | 14 | TRBJ1-6 | TRBV3-1/TRBV3-2
CASSQGTGGQWEKLFF | 16 | TRBJ1-4 | TRBV4-1
CASSPWTQGATEAFF | 15 | TRBJ1-1 | TRBV11-2
CASSEALSLDEQYF | 14 | TRBJ2-7 | TRBV2
CASSESGWQGTYEQYF | 16 | TRBJ2-7 | TRBV6-1
CASSPSGRFYNEQFF | 15 | TRBJ2-1 | TRBV13
CATSDFGEQNGYTF | 14 | TRBJ1-2 | TRBV24-1
CASTGGRGPDTQYF | 14 | TRBJ2-3 | TRBV30
CASSRTGTGVNTEAFF | 16 | TRBJ1-1 | TRBV5-5
CASSLDRLAGDTQYF | 15 | TRBJ2-3 | TRBV7-6
CASNSQYGYTF | 11 | TRBJ1-2 | TRBV2
CASSIATGLAGAKNIQYF | 18 | TRBJ2-4 | TRBV19
CAWSHPGLYSYEQYF | 15 | TRBJ2-7 | TRBV30
CASIGLGEDTEAFF | 14 | TRBJ1-1 | TRBV28
CSVRQGNQPQHF | 12 | TRBJ1-5 | TRBV29-1
CSVGAGGKPTF | 11 | TRBJ1-2 | TRBV29-1
CASSPTFAGGNLF | 13 | TRBJ2-7 | TRBV2
CASSVDGQGLGEQYF | 15 | TRBJ2-7 | TRBV9
CATMGLRTGELFF | 13 | TRBJ2-2 | TRBV6-5
CASSPRQLSGQPQHF | 15 | TRBJ1-5 | TRBV7-2
CASSESQGYTEAFF | 14 | TRBJ1-1 | TRBV10-2
CASSLGADTQYF | 12 | TRBJ2-3 | TRBV6-5
CASSIRQGAYEQYF | 14 | TRBJ2-7 | TRBV19
CAGLKQGPYNEQFF | 14 | TRBJ2-1 | TRBV7-9
CASSLAHSTNQPQHF | 15 | TRBJ1-5 | TRBV7-9
CASSFPGQGYEQYF | 14 | TRBJ2-7 | TRBV5-1
CASSSAGGLDTEAFF | 15 | TRBJ1-1 | TRBV28
CASSPRTGENTEAFF | 15 | TRBJ1-1 | TRBV5-1